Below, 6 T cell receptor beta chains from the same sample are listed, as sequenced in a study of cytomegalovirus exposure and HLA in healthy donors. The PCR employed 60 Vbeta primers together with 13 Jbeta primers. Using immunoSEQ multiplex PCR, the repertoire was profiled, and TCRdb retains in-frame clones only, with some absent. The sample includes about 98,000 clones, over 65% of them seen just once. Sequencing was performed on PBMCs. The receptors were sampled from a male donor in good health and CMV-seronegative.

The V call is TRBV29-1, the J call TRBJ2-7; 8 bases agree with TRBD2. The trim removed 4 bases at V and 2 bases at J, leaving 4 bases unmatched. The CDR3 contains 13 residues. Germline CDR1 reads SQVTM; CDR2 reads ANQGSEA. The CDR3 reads CSVGVSGTYEQYF. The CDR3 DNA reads TGCAGCGTTGGTGTTAGCGGGACCTACGAGCAGTACTTC.

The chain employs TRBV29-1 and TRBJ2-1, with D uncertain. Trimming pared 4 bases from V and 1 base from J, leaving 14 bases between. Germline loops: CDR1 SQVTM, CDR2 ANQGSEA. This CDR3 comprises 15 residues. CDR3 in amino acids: CSVVSPYRSYNEQFF. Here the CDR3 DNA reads TGCAGCGTTGTTTCCCCCTACCGATCCTACAATGAGCAGTTCTTC.

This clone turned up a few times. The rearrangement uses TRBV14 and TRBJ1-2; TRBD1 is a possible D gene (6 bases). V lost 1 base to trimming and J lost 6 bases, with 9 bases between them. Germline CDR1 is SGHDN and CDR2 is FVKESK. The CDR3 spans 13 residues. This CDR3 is CASSQVGGHGYTF. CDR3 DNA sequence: TGTGCCAGCAGCCAAGTCGGGGGGCATGGCTACACCTTC.

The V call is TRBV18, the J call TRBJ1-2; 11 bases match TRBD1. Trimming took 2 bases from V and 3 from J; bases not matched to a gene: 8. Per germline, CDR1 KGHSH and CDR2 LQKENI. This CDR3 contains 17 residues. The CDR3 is CASSPMTGTGGHYGYTF. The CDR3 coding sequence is TGTGCCAGCTCACCAATGACCGGGACAGGGGGACACTATGGCTACACCTTC.

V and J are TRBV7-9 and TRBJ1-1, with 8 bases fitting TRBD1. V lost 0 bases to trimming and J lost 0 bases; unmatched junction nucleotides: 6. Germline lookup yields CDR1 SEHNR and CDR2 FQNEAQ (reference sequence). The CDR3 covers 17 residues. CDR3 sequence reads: CASSLAVGTGLNTEAFF. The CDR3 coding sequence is TGTGCCAGCAGCTTAGCGGTCGGGACAGGTCTGAACACTGAAGCTTTCTTT.

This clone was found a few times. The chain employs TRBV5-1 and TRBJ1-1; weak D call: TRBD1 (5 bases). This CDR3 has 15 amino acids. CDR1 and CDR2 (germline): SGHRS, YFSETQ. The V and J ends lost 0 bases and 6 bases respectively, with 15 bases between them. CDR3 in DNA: TGCGCCAGCAGCTTGGGGTTGGCAGGGAAACCTGAAGCTTTCTTT. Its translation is CASSLGLAGKPEAFF.